This section outlines one T cell receptor beta chain sequence together with its context. The V gene's germline CDR1 is SGHTA and CDR2 FQGNSA. The CDR3 totals 19 residues. J gave up 1 base and V 5 bases, and 13 bases lay outside the gene matches. The data originate from a study of blood T cell repertoires in COVID-19. Study overall: Some COVID-19 samples were acute and others convalescent; all came from the United States, Italy and Spain.

Produced via immunoSEQ multiplex PCR; TCRdb's table is partial and in-frame only. The table has 390,000 or so clones, 90% seen once. The chain couples TRBV7-2 to TRBJ2-3; 12 bases line up with TRBD2. This TCR derives from a man aged 18 to 29 with active or convalescent COVID-19. The sample consisted of peripheral blood. The CDR3 DNA sequence: TGTGCCAGCAGCCCGTCCCCGGGACTAGCGGGTTCGCGCACAGATACGCAGTATTTT. Translating it yields CASSPSPGLAGSRTDTQYF.